This T cell receptor (beta chain) was identified in a study of identical twins. Study observations and caveats: Alpha sequences that were out-of-frame and twin-shared showed an excess of low generation probability.

This clonotype was detected only a few times. Its specificity is not known. TCRdb re-derived calls from the 5' RACE reads in MiXCR, one entry per CDR3 protein. Altogether 500,000 to 650,000 distinct CDR3 sequences are present, roughly 6.6% being singletons, with the ten largest covering roughly 1.6%. These data also featured in a second study, about yellow fever vaccine responses in identical twins. That work adds: After vaccination, twins' T cell response reportedly seemed partly convergent, partly personalized.

The clonotype originates from a woman aged 18 to 35 in good health. Sequencing was performed on PBMCs.

The CDR3 protein is CASSRGPNTGELFF. CDR3 nucleotide sequence: TGTGCCAGCAGCCGGGGACCCAACACCGGGGAGCTGTTTTTT. The chain carries TRBV11-3 and TRBJ2-2; D assignment may be TRBD1 or TRBD2 (5 bases each). Germline CDR1 and CDR2: SGHNT and YENEEA. The V end lost 5 bases, the J end lost 2 bases, and 9 bases lay between the germline ends. This CDR3 region has 14 residues. Full variable domain (missing parts from reference TRBV11-3 and TRBJ2-2): EAGVVQSPRYKIIEKKQPVAFWCNPISGHNTLYWYLQNLGQGPELLIRYENEEAVDDSQLPKDRFSAERLKGVDSTLKIQPAELGDSAVYLCASSRGPNTGELFFGEGSRLTVL.